This TCR beta chain was captured in a study of blood T cell repertoires in COVID-19. Study information: The United States, Italy and Spain supplied acute and convalescent COVID-19 samples. Sample material is recorded as cDNA or gDNA derived from T cells, B-cell-depleted T cells, or PBMCs.

In the authors' workflow: Using reference gene primer amplification, nucleated cell counts were estimated. Repertoires were generated with immunoSEQ multiplex PCR, while TCRdb's copy carries only in-frame clones and drops some. Clonal size and the V and J genes are those of that table, whereas D and trimming came from the DNA. The sample has roughly 41,000 clones; 88% are singletons. This clone was detected only once. V was clipped by 3 bases and J by 2 bases; unmatched bases: 4. This CDR3 is 15 amino acids long. In germline, CDR1 is MNHEY, CDR2 SVGAGI. The sample consisted of peripheral blood. J is TRBJ1-2 and V is TRBV6-5; 9 positions match TRBD1. The TCR comes from a human donor in a cohort sampled during active COVID-19. In DNA, the CDR3 is TGTGCCAGCAGTTATAGGACAGGGGAGAACTATGGCTACACCTTC. Amino acids: CASSYRTGENYGYTF.